These 14 T cell receptor beta chains came from one sample sequenced in a study of human T cells and chemical hapten exposure. In TCRdb, the RACE reads were re-called with MiXCR into one record per CDR3 protein. This sample carries 85,000 to 120,000 distinct CDR3 sequences, approximately 12% of them seen once, and the ten largest clones take roughly 1.5%. Time point described: pre-sensitization, week 0. The treatment: therapeutic diphenylcyclopropenone sensitization with weekly scalp DPC. The specimen comprised whole blood, sampled in connection with sensitization to the hapten diphenylcyclopropenone (DPC). The receptor set was obtained from a woman in her 50s with alopecia areata. Some clones in this sample may be carry-over from other donors' samples.

This clonotype was counted at least ten times. This chain links TRBV9 with TRBJ1-1, with D uncertain. Germline V gene lookup returns CDR1 SGDLS and CDR2 YYNGEE. There are 13 residues in the CDR3. With 4 bases removed from V and 5 bases from J, the gap between germline ends came to 12 bases. The CDR3: CASSPRPETEAFF. The CDR3 nucleotides are TGTGCCAGCAGCCCCCGCCCTGAGACTGAAGCTTTCTTT.

This clonotype has a count of ten or more. This chain joins TRBV2 and TRBJ1-3, with no clear D. The V end lost 6 bases, the J end lost 5 bases, and 17 bases lay between the germline ends. The germline gives CDR1 SNHLY, CDR2 FYNNEI. The CDR3 length is 15 residues. The CDR3 DNA sequence: TGTGCCAGCAGCCCGAACGGGGTCCAAAGAAACACCATATATTTT. Protein: CASSPNGVQRNTIYF.

This clonotype was recorded a few times. This chain joins TRBV20-1 and TRBJ1-1, with TRBD1 matching over 8 bases. The CDR3 is 15 residues long. V was clipped by 3 bases and J by 4 bases; unmatched bases: 10. CDR1 is DFQATT and CDR2 is SNEGSKA in the germline V gene (reference sequence). Here the CDR3 DNA reads TGCAGTGCTAGGTTTCAGGGGGCGATGATCACTGAAGCTTTCTTT. As protein: CSARFQGAMITEAFF.

This clonotype was detected many times. The genes are TRBV7-2 and TRBJ2-3; TRBD2 matches 9 bases. The ends lost 1 base at V and 5 bases at J; junction bases unmatched: 19. CDR1 and CDR2 (germline): SGHTA, FQGNSA. This CDR3 spans 20 amino acids. The CDR3 DNA reads as TGTGCCAGCAGCTTAGTAGGGACTAGCTCTAAACGTGCACTGCAAGATACGCAGTATTTT. It is translated as CASSLVGTSSKRALQDTQYF.

This clonotype was picked up many times. The chain employs TRBV20-1 and TRBJ1-2; possibly TRBD1 for D (6 bases). Deletions cut 5 bases from V and 4 bases from J, with 11 bases between. The CDR3 runs to 12 residues. The V gene's germline CDR1 is DFQATT and CDR2 SNEGSKA (reference sequence). The CDR3 DNA sequence: TGCAGTGCTGAGGGGGTGGTCTATGGCTACACCTTC. This gives the protein CSAEGVVYGYTF.

This clonotype has a handful of counts. The chain uses TRBV10-1 and TRBJ1-5; D is unclear. The ends were cut back, 5 bases at V and 9 bases at J, with 14 bases in the middle. CDR3 length: 13 residues. From germline, CDR1 is WNHNN and CDR2 SYGVQD (reference sequence). The CDR3 nucleotides read TGCGCCAGCAGTAAGACCGTCATTGGGCCCCAGCATTTT. Residues: CASSKTVIGPQHF.

The J gene is TRBJ1-6, the V gene TRBV4-3; D ambiguous. Trimming shortened V by 1 base and J by 9 bases, and 13 bases separated the two germline ends. CDR3 length: 15 amino acids. Germline assignment: CDR1 LGHNA and CDR2 YSLEER. This CDR3 reads CASSQGRGVVSPLHF. Written as DNA, the CDR3 is TGCGCCAGCAGCCAAGGGCGGGGAGTAGTTTCACCCCTCCACTTT.

V usage is TRBV28 and J usage is TRBJ1-2, with D hard to call. V shed 6 bases and J shed 0 bases, with 8 bases lying between them. CDR3 size: 13 residues. Germline lookup yields CDR1 MDHEN and CDR2 SYDVKM. The CDR3 DNA is TGTGCCAGCAGGGGAACAACTAACTATGGCTACACCTTC. This sequence encodes CASRGTTNYGYTF.

This clonotype appeared a few times. This rearrangement joins TRBV4-2 to TRBJ1-1; TRBD1 aligns across 11 bases. The ends lost 5 bases at V and 3 bases at J; junction bases unmatched: 8. Germline CDR1 is LGHNA and CDR2 is YNFKEQ. CDR3 length: 16 amino acids. The CDR3 sequence is CASSSGTGGVHTEAFF. The DNA of the CDR3 is TGTGCCAGCAGCTCCGGGACAGGGGGTGTTCACACTGAAGCTTTCTTT.

The V and J genes are TRBV28 and TRBJ1-2; TRBD1 might be the D (6 bases). This CDR3 is built from 12 residues. Trimming shortened V by 8 bases and J by 4 bases, and 11 bases separated the two germline ends. The germline CDR1 and CDR2 sequences are MDHEN and SYDVKM. CDR3 in amino acids: CASRQARYGYTF. CDR3 nucleotides: TGTGCCAGCCGACAGGCCCGCTATGGCTACACCTTC.

This clonotype was seen repeatedly, ten times or more. The chain combines TRBV6-2 or TRBV6-3 with TRBJ2-1; no reliable D call. The CDR3 is 13 residues long. With 0 bases removed from V and 7 bases from J, the gap between germline ends came to 7 bases. CDR1 and CDR2 (germline): MNHEY, SVGEGT. CDR3 in amino acids: CASSYSIGNEQFF. Written as DNA, the CDR3 is TGTGCCAGCAGTTACTCGATTGGGAATGAGCAGTTCTTC.

This clonotype has just a few counts. This chain connects TRBV28 to TRBJ1-5, with D unclear. Germline assignment: CDR1 MDHEN and CDR2 SYDVKM. This CDR3 region has 12 residues. V was pared by 6 bases and J by 6 bases, with 9 bases between. As DNA, the CDR3 is TGTGCCAGCAGGCCCCCACTTCAGCCCCAGCATTTT. Translated: CASRPPLQPQHF.

At least ten counts were recorded for this clonotype. The chain employs TRBV5-1 and TRBJ2-3; possible D gene TRBD2, 7 bases. This CDR3 has 14 amino acids. CDR1 is SGHRS and CDR2 is YFSETQ in the germline V gene. The germline V and J ends were trimmed by 4 bases and 3 bases, with 12 bases remaining between them. CDR3 in amino acids: CASSDGGRTDTQYF. Written as DNA, the CDR3 is TGCGCCAGCAGCGACGGGGGGCGGACAGATACGCAGTATTTT.

In this sample, this clonotype turned up many times. The genes are TRBV28 and TRBJ2-1; D gene unclear. The CDR3 is 12 residues long. Trimming removed 6 bases at V and 1 base at J, with 4 bases between. Germline CDR1 is MDHEN and CDR2 is SYDVKM. The CDR3: CASSLSYNEQFF. The CDR3 DNA is TGTGCCAGCAGCCTTTCCTACAATGAGCAGTTCTTC.